This paragraph reports one T cell receptor beta chain. The V end was cut by 4 bases, the J end by 8 bases, with 14 bases between. The CDR3 totals 14 residues. Germline V CDR1 and CDR2: SNHLY, FYNNEI. The data derive from a study of T cell responses to AZD1222 COVID-19 vaccine. Some clones are missing from TCRdb's copy, which holds only in-frame ones; the method was immunoSEQ multiplex PCR. Its table records 150,000 or so clones. This chain connects TRBV2 to TRBJ1-4; D perhaps matches TRBD1 (5 bases). The sequence was collected from an adult in good health. The sequencing input was peripheral blood. The CDR3 spells CASSVDRHVEKLFF. CDR3 DNA: TGTGCCAGCAGTGTAGACAGACACGTCGAAAAACTGTTTTTT. Together with reference TRBV2 and TRBJ1-4, the CDR3 gives the full variable domain: EPEVTQTPSHQVTQMGQEVILRCVPISNHLYFYWYRQILGQKVEFLVSFYNNEISEKSEIFDDQFSVERPDGSNFTLKIRSTKLEDSAMYFCASSVDRHVEKLFFGSGTQLSVL.